This record covers a single T cell receptor beta chain. The antigen remains undetermined. This entry comes from a study of shared clonotypes between healthy human individuals. Study-wide results and caveats: The study found lower generation probabilities in non-shared clonotypes than in those shared by all four donors.

Both subsets, CD45RA+ naive and CD45RA-negative memory, were split from the CD4+ cells. The CDR3 sequence is 13 residues long. Germline V lookup: CDR1 SGHVS, CDR2 FQNEAQ. V shed 1 base and J shed 7 bases, with 11 bases lying between them. TCRdb's table, derived via immunoSEQ multiplex PCR, lists solely in-frame clones and lacks some. This sample has about 300,000 clones, with less than 85% found just once. The specimen was memory CD4+ T cells sorted from blood. The subset is: CD45RA-negative fraction. This TCR derives from a young man in good health. The V call is TRBV7-8, the J call TRBJ2-7; D perhaps matches TRBD2 (6 bases). CDR3 sequence reads: CASSLGGVSEQYF. For the CDR3, the DNA is TGTGCCAGCAGCTTAGGGGGGGTCTCGGAGCAGTACTTC.